The rows below give T cell receptor beta chains drawn from one sample of a study of T cell changes during pregnancy in multiple sclerosis. This table comes from immunoSEQ multiplex PCR, and its TCRdb copy is limited to in-frame clones, with some not included. The sample holds 38,000 or so clones, roughly nine tenths seen once. This material consisted of CD8+ T cells from peripheral blood mononuclear cells, taken before pregnancy. These TCRs come from a female donor with multiple sclerosis, enrolled in a pregnancy study. CDR3s include the opening cysteine and the closing phenylalanine or tryptophan. The D gene is left open where the match is weak. Part of the rows lack a size; the others show once, few, many or a class for expanded clones.

TGTGCCAGCAGCGGGGTAAACGGGGAGACCCAGTACTTC	CASSGVNGETQYF	TRBJ2-5	TRBV2	-	-
TGTGCCAGCAGCTTAGGCTCTGAGGGAATTGGGGCCAACGTCCTGACTTTC	CASSLGSEGIGANVLTF	TRBJ2-6	TRBV7-9	-	-
TGTGCCAGCAGCCTAACAGGCAGGACCAGTGGATCCTACGAGCAGTACTTC	CASSLTGRTSGSYEQYF	TRBJ2-7	TRBV7-8	-	-
TGTGCCAGTAGTATGGGGGGGGCTCGTGAGCAGTACTTC	CASSMGGAREQYF	TRBJ2-7	TRBV19	once	-
TGTGCCAGCAGCTTAGCCTGGACAGGTAGCTACGAGCAGTACTTC	CASSLAWTGSYEQYF	TRBJ2-7	TRBV11-2	once	TRBD1
TGTGCCAGCAGAGACGCGGGAGGCCAAAGGAATGAGCAGTTCTTC	CASRDAGGQRNEQFF	TRBJ2-1	TRBV2	-	TRBD2
TGTGCCAGCAGCTCAGGGATTGTTAGGACCGGGGAGCTGTTTTTT	CASSSGIVRTGELFF	TRBJ2-2	TRBV11-3	-	-
TGTGCCAGCAGCTTGTGGACAACCGCGGATGAGCAGTTCTTC	CASSLWTTADEQFF	TRBJ2-1	TRBV7-6	-	-
TGCGCCAGCAGCCAATCTCACGGGAGCAGCACAGATACGCAGTATTTT	CASSQSHGSSTDTQYF	TRBJ2-3	TRBV4-3	-	-
TGTGCCATCAGTGAAGGGGGGGCCCCGGCTTTCTTT	CAISEGGAPAFF	TRBJ1-1	TRBV10-3	-	-
TGCAGCGTTGAAGATCGGAGGTTTGAGGGAGGGCAAGGGAATGAGCAGTTCTTC	CSVEDRRFEGGQGNEQFF	TRBJ2-1	TRBV29-1	-	TRBD2
TGTGCCAGCAGCGGGAGGGCCTTGTCAGATACGCAGTATTTT	CASSGRALSDTQYF	TRBJ2-3	TRBV7-2	-	TRBD2
TGTGCCAGCAGCCCAGGACAGGGGGTGGTGCAGTACTTC	CASSPGQGVVQYF	TRBJ2-7	TRBV7-9	-	TRBD1
TGTGCCAGCAGCTCCCGGGACTTGGTTAACAATGAGCAGTTCTTC	CASSSRDLVNNEQFF	TRBJ2-1	TRBV13	-	-
TGCACCAGCAGCCAAGATCCCAGGGGGGAATTGTACTTC	CTSSQDPRGELYF	TRBJ2-7	TRBV1	-	-
TGCGCCAGCAGCCAAGTGGGACAGGGTTACGAGCAGTACTTC	CASSQVGQGYEQYF	TRBJ2-7	TRBV4-1	-	TRBD1
TGCAGCGTTGAAGATATTCAGGGGTTAGCGGGAGGTTCCTACAATGAGCAGTTCTTC	CSVEDIQGLAGGSYNEQFF	TRBJ2-1	TRBV29-1	once	TRBD2
TGCGCCAGCAGAGGGGGCTCGGACAATGAGCAGTTCTTC	CASRGGSDNEQFF	TRBJ2-1	TRBV5-1	-	TRBD1
TGTGCCAGCAGTCGACGCGGGGGCGGGGGCAATCAGCCCCAGCATTTT	CASSRRGGGGNQPQHF	TRBJ1-5	TRBV27	-	-
TGTGCCAGCAGCCAGGAGGGCTTACAAGAGACCCAGTACTTC	CASSQEGLQETQYF	TRBJ2-5	TRBV4-2	-	-
TGTGCTAGCAGCTCAACCCCAGCGGCCGAGGGCTACAATGAGCAGTTCTTC	CASSSTPAAEGYNEQFF	TRBJ2-1	TRBV7-7	-	-
TGTGCCAGCAGTTACTCAGGGGCCAACACTGAAGCTTTCTTT	CASSYSGANTEAFF	TRBJ1-1	TRBV6-5	-	-
TGTGCCAGCAGCTTAGCAGGGGCTAATGAAAAACTGTTTTTT	CASSLAGANEKLFF	TRBJ1-4	TRBV11-2	-	-
TGTGCCAGCAGCCACCCCGACTGGCAAGAGACCCAGTACTTC	CASSHPDWQETQYF	TRBJ2-5	TRBV5-4	-	-
TGTGCCAGTAGTATGCCCCCCATACAGTACAATGAGCAGTTCTTC	CASSMPPIQYNEQFF	TRBJ2-1	TRBV19	-	-
TGTGCCAGCAGTGAAGGACAAGGCGGGAGGCCAGATACGCAGTATTTT	CASSEGQGGRPDTQYF	TRBJ2-3	TRBV2	-	TRBD2
TGTGCCAGCAGTTCTAGCGGGAGGTCCTACGAGCAGTACTTC	CASSSSGRSYEQYF	TRBJ2-7	TRBV28	-	TRBD2
TGCAGCGTTGAGGAGAGCTCCTACAATGAGCAGTTCTTC	CSVEESSYNEQFF	TRBJ2-1	TRBV29-1	-	-
TGTGCCAGCAGTTTATCTCTCGGGGAGCTGTTTTTT	CASSLSLGELFF	TRBJ2-2	TRBV27	-	-
TGTGCCAGCAGCCCTGCTGGGACAGTAAATGAAAAACTGTTTTTT	CASSPAGTVNEKLFF	TRBJ1-4	TRBV14	-	TRBD1
TGTGCCAGCAGGACAGGGGAATATAGCAATCAGCCCCAGCATTTT	CASRTGEYSNQPQHF	TRBJ1-5	TRBV2	-	TRBD1
TGTGCCACCAGCAGAGATGCGGGATCGGACGAGCAGTACTTC	CATSRDAGSDEQYF	TRBJ2-7	TRBV15	once	-
TGTGCCAGCAGCTACACCGACGGGACCTACGAGCAGTACTTC	CASSYTDGTYEQYF	TRBJ2-7	TRBV5-4	-	-
TGTGCCAGCAGCTTAGAACTAGCGGGGTACAATGAGCAGTTCTTC	CASSLELAGYNEQFF	TRBJ2-1	TRBV13	-	TRBD2
TGTGCCAGCAGAATAACTAGCGGTACAACCTACGAGCAGTACTTC	CASRITSGTTYEQYF	TRBJ2-7	TRBV27	many	TRBD2
TGTGCCATCAGTGAGATCTACTGGGCCCAGAACACCGGGGAGCTGTTTTTT	CAISEIYWAQNTGELFF	TRBJ2-2	TRBV10-3	-	-
TGTGCCAGCAGCTTCCCACAGGGCGGCGAGCAGTACTTC	CASSFPQGGEQYF	TRBJ2-7	TRBV7-9	-	-
TGTGCCAGCAGCTTAAGCGCGTGGGAGCCCCAGCATTTT	CASSLSAWEPQHF	TRBJ1-5	TRBV7-9	-	-
TGTGCCAGCAGCCTTAACACCGGGGAGCTGTTTTTT	CASSLNTGELFF	TRBJ2-2	TRBV5-6	-	-
TGCGCCAGCAGCCAAGATCCCCTAGCGGGAGGGGGCGATGAGCAGTTCTTC	CASSQDPLAGGGDEQFF	TRBJ2-1	TRBV4-3	-	TRBD2
TGTGCCAGCAGCTCCTATACAGGGATTGGCGACGAGCAGTACTTC	CASSSYTGIGDEQYF	TRBJ2-7	TRBV7-9	once	-
TGTGCCAGCAGCCCGGCTAGTAAACCTCGTCGGACCCAGTACTTC	CASSPASKPRRTQYF	TRBJ2-5	TRBV11-1	-	-
TGCGCCACTACGAAATCCCCGAGGTACGAGCAGTACTTC	CATTKSPRYEQYF	TRBJ2-7	TRBV5-1	-	-
TGTGCCAGCAGCGTAGGACAGGGGGCAGGTCAGCCCCAGCATTTT	CASSVGQGAGQPQHF	TRBJ1-5	TRBV9	-	TRBD1
TGTGCCAGCAGCCACCCGGGACAGGGGGCGCGGGGGCAGTACTTC	CASSHPGQGARGQYF	TRBJ2-7	TRBV7-9	medium-sized	TRBD1
TGTGCCAGCAAGACCCTAGGGGGCAGTACCGGGGAGCTGTTTTTT	CASKTLGGSTGELFF	TRBJ2-2	TRBV27	-	TRBD1
TGTGCCAGCAGCTTAAATACAGGGGGCACGGCTGAAGCTTTCTTT	CASSLNTGGTAEAFF	TRBJ1-1	TRBV13	-	TRBD1
TGCGCCAGCAGCTTGGTAGGACAGGTCAACACCGGGGAGCTGTTTTTT	CASSLVGQVNTGELFF	TRBJ2-2	TRBV5-1	medium-sized	TRBD1